A selection of T cell receptor beta chains follows, all from one sample in a study of human T cells and chemical hapten exposure. TCRdb analysed the RACE reads with MiXCR anew, one entry per CDR3 protein. The sample includes 85,000 to 100,000 distinct CDR3 sequences, 9.5% to 14% of them seen just once. Sequencing used whole blood, obtained in connection with sensitization to the hapten diphenylcyclopropenone (DPC). Receptor source: a woman aged 55-70 years with alopecia areata. Some clones in this sample may be carry-over from other donors' samples. Each CDR3 is given without its conserved first and last residue. Each record gives: J gene, V gene, CDR3 protein.

TRBJ2-1 TRBV11-1 ASSPMRGPGEQF
TRBJ1-3 TRBV6-1 ASSEGGGNTIY
TRBJ2-3 TRBV7-3 ASSLQFVGTDTQY
TRBJ1-6 TRBV6-6 ASSNSVSHNSPLH
TRBJ1-6 TRBV2 ASRSGTGLSPLH
TRBJ2-5 TRBV3-1 ASRGTGVETQY
TRBJ2-6 TRBV7-9 ASSLRAGANVLT
TRBJ2-3 TRBV18 ASSPATLGDTQY
TRBJ2-3 TRBV20-1 SARTSEIYTQY
TRBJ2-5 TRBV11-2 ASSLRLAGTQETQY
TRBJ2-2 TRBV15 ATSRGQGGITGELF
TRBJ1-1 TRBV12-3/TRBV12-4 ASSSLVNTEAF
TRBJ2-7 TRBV6-6 ASRDLGSGSYEQY
TRBJ2-5 TRBV5-5 ASSGRLPGSQETQY
TRBJ1-4 TRBV6-6 ASSNRMNEKLF
TRBJ1-1 TRBV6-6 ASRSLHNTEAF
TRBJ2-2 TRBV19 ASQRGSTGELF
TRBJ2-4 TRBV25-1 ASSGSGGANIQY
TRBJ1-1 TRBV7-8 ASSPIGSGRNTEAF
TRBJ2-7 TRBV20-1 SARWGQPFSEQY
TRBJ2-5 TRBV10-3 AISARRGETQY
TRBJ2-1 TRBV5-6 ASSPGTQLGF
TRBJ2-7 TRBV15 ATSRDLGANYEQY
TRBJ1-1 TRBV10-3 AISESGQAEAF
TRBJ2-1 TRBV27 ASRRRGISYNEQF
TRBJ2-7 TRBV11-2 ASSLVQGEQY
TRBJ1-5 TRBV20-1 SAPSIRGTGNQPQH
TRBJ2-5 TRBV5-1 ASSYDSRPPEETQY
TRBJ1-3 TRBV6-5 ASSYIGGTANTIY
TRBJ2-1 TRBV9 ASSGPGHQFNEQF
TRBJ1-2 TRBV25-1 ASSDDRGLGYT
TRBJ1-1 TRBV7-2 ASSLADGYTEAF
TRBJ1-1 TRBV20-1 SAGPRQLVWNTEAF
TRBJ1-2 TRBV14 ASSPGQGEVYT
TRBJ1-5 TRBV15 ATSRDLARGQPQH
TRBJ1-1 TRBV9 ASSASRTGVGTEAF
TRBJ1-4 TRBV2 ASSGDIPQGKLF
TRBJ1-2 TRBV9 ASSPDTGKNYGYT
TRBJ2-3 TRBV18 ASSPPSKRLTDTQY
TRBJ2-5 TRBV6-1 ASTPRLIRETQY
TRBJ2-1 TRBV7-6 ASSLATGGSNNEQF
TRBJ1-1 TRBV6-5 ASSITGGADTEAF